Following are 7 T cell receptor beta chains from one sample sequenced in a study of T cell repertoires in cytomegalovirus infection. TCRdb itself ran the reads through MiXCR, one entry per CDR3 protein. Of some 590,000 distinct CDR3 sequences in the sample, under 45% are singletons; the top ten hold 40% to 60%. For these receptors, no antigen is known. This specimen was cultured PBMCs, taken from culture after CMV antigen stimulation. These receptor sequences come from a human donor in good health (CMV status not recorded). Some clones in this sample may be carry-over from other donors' samples.

The chain has TRBV3-1 and TRBJ2-2; 11 bases line up with TRBD2. The germline gives CDR1 LGHDT, CDR2 YNNKEL (reference sequence). This CDR3 is 17 amino acids long. The trim removed 4 bases at V and 5 bases at J, leaving 9 bases unmatched. CDR3: CASSRSGRASGTGELFF. In DNA form, the CDR3 reads TGTGCCAGCAGCCGTAGCGGGAGGGCGTCTGGAACCGGGGAGCTGTTTTTT.

The chain carries TRBV7-2 and TRBJ1-6; D possibly corresponds to TRBD1 (5 bases). The CDR3 covers 11 residues. From germline, CDR1 is SGHTA and CDR2 FQGNSA. The V gene lost 5 bases and the J gene lost 14 bases, with 10 bases spanning the gap. DNA of the CDR3: TGTGCCAGCAGCAACCCAGGGACCCTCCACTTT. It translates to CASSNPGTLHF.

The chain has TRBV7-8 and TRBJ2-7; no firm D call. Germline V lookup: CDR1 SGHVS, CDR2 FQNEAQ. The V end was cut by 5 bases, the J end by 2 bases, with 25 bases between. The CDR3 contains 18 residues. The CDR3 spells CASSIRVPSLPEPYEQYF. DNA of the CDR3: TGTGCCAGCAGCATCCGGGTCCCCTCGCTCCCTGAGCCCTACGAGCAGTACTTC.

The chain employs TRBV7-8 and TRBJ2-7; D not certain. Per the germline V gene, CDR1 is SGHVS and CDR2 is FQNEAQ. CDR3 size: 16 residues. Trimming removed 3 bases at V and 2 bases at J, with 17 bases between. The CDR3 DNA is TGTGCCAGCAGCTTCGATTCTAGTTCGTTCCCCTACGAGCAGTACTTC. Translation: CASSFDSSSFPYEQYF.

In this sample, this clonotype turned up a few times. The rearrangement joins TRBV20-1 to TRBJ1-1, with TRBD1 identical over 7 bases. V was pared by 6 bases and J by 8 bases, with 9 bases of the junction left unmatched. Per the germline V gene, CDR1 is DFQATT and CDR2 is SNEGSKA (reference sequence). The CDR3 runs to 12 residues. The CDR3 reads CSATGTAIEAFF. The CDR3 nucleotides are TGCAGTGCGACCGGGACAGCCATAGAAGCTTTCTTT.

The sample holds a few counts of this clonotype. The genes are TRBV29-1 and TRBJ2-2; D is possibly TRBD1 (6 bases). Trimming removed 3 bases from V and 4 bases from J, with 12 bases in between. The CDR3 is made up of 14 amino acids. CDR1 is SQVTM, CDR2 ANQGSEA, per germline. The CDR3 coding sequence is TGCAGCGTTGATTCAGGGGCCTTCACCGGGGAGCTGTTTTTT. It translates to CSVDSGAFTGELFF.

This clonotype turned up a few times. The chain uses TRBV6-2 or TRBV6-3 and TRBJ2-1; 11 positions agree with TRBD2. This CDR3 has 16 residues. Trimming cost V 5 bases and J 0 bases; bases outside gene matches: 3. Germline V gene lookup returns CDR1 MNHEY and CDR2 SVGEGT. Here the CDR3 reads CASSAGLAASYNEQFF. The CDR3, as DNA: TGTGCCAGCAGTGCGGGACTAGCGGCCTCCTACAATGAGCAGTTCTTC.